Described below is a single TCR beta chain sequence and its context. Its cognate antigen has yet to be identified. No much larger clonotype is one base removed from it; base qualities were not supplied. Reading from cysteine to phenylalanine, the CDR3 counts 16 amino acids. Only CDR3 DNA is held: 48 bases, read in frame from base 1. The germline V gene yields SGDLS for CDR1 and YYNGEE for CDR2. V ends up 3 bases short and J 2 bases short, with an unmatched junction base count of 11. This entry is derived from a study of cytomegalovirus exposure and HLA in healthy donors (dated by TCRdb to 2016 to 2017). Concerning the study at large: The 500 to 800 repertoires of the first cohort and the 95 to 150 validation repertoires were produced on the same platform, according to a later analysis. The study aimed to test whether signatures of past pathogen exposure could be identified by cataloging public T cell receptors. In addition to the first cohort of 650 to 800 subjects, a separate validation cohort of over 90 different subjects was used. The study combined high-throughput TCR immunosequencing, statistical association of individual TCRs with disease status, and machine learning to predict cytomegalovirus infection status.

The donors belonged to the validation cohort of about 130 subjects, which was separate from the approximately 700-subject first cohort. Library prep was done by the immunoSEQ multiplex PCR assay. The authors processed their data as follows. To diagnose cytomegalovirus status from the catalog of TCR beta chain sequences, a statistical classification framework was built. Entries here come from immuneACCESS through TCRdb and include only in-frame sequences with V and J called. Some clones fail to appear in such tables; in the studies checked, an unresolved V gene covers under half of the shortfall, and the cause of the remainder is unknown. V, J and clone size are taken as reported in that table, and D and trimming were inferred from the DNA itself. The sample table shows 300,000 to 450,000 clones, and approximately 90% are seen once. The ten largest clonotypes hold under 0.9% of the sample. The investigation overall reported the following: A total of 150 to 200 TCR beta chains were listed by the study as associated with cytomegalovirus. The authors suggested that the approach could potentially be extended to other disease states and immunological phenotypes. A few of the identified cytomegalovirus-associated TCR beta chains were confirmed in vitro to be specific for cytomegalovirus antigens. A later analysis lacked HLA typing for the validation cohort, so it scored co-occurrence in that cohort across all 120 or so repertoires. In a later analysis, TCRs clustered in the first cohort were found to also tend to co-occur in the approximately 110 validation repertoires, with over 90% of cluster scores above 0. Most TCR sequences were seen in very few donors, while some public TCRs were found in many individuals. The classifier was reported to diagnose cytomegalovirus status with high specificity and sensitivity in both the original cohort and the validation cohort.

Specimen: PBMCs. The V and J genes are TRBV9 and TRBJ2-7; 7 junctional bases match TRBD1. This sequence was found in a woman aged 18-35 years in good health and CMV-seronegative. CDR3 loop: CASSGVSGQDPYEQYF. The bases are TGTGCCAGCAGCGGAGTCAGTGGACAGGACCCCTACGAGCAGTACTTC.